Presented here are 17 T cell receptor beta chains from one specimen sequenced in a study of T cell changes during pregnancy in multiple sclerosis. TCRdb's table, derived via immunoSEQ multiplex PCR, lists solely in-frame clones and lacks some. This repertoire shows under 45,000 clones, roughly 90% found once; its top ten account for 3.5% to 5.5%. Source: peripheral blood, taken in the second trimester of pregnancy. The source of these receptors is a female donor in good health, enrolled as a control in a pregnancy study.

The chain couples TRBV6-1 to TRBJ2-5, with D perhaps matching TRBD2 (6 bases). The CDR3 consists of 15 residues. Trimming removed 3 bases from V and 1 base from J, with 12 bases in between. Germline values: CDR1 MNHNS, CDR2 SASEGT. The CDR3 nucleotides read TGTGCCAGCAGTGATCTGGGGGGAGGCCAAGAGACCCAGTACTTC. It specifies CASSDLGGGQETQYF.

The rearrangement links TRBV4-2 to TRBJ1-1, with no clear D. The germline V gene encodes CDR1 LGHNA and CDR2 YNFKEQ. This CDR3 region has 14 residues. The V end was cut by 1 base, the J end by 0 bases, with 6 bases between. The CDR3 region is CASSQGQMNTEAFF. The CDR3 DNA reads TGTGCCAGCAGCCAAGGACAAATGAACACTGAAGCTTTCTTT.

The chain joins TRBV29-1 to TRBJ1-4, with 7 bases aligning to TRBD1. V trimming: 5 bases; J trimming: 7 bases; junction bases outside the gene matches: 7. This CDR3 has 13 amino acids. Germline CDR1 reads SQVTM; CDR2 reads ANQGSEA. The CDR3 is CSVNTGEAEKLFF. The CDR3 DNA follows: TGCAGCGTTAACACAGGGGAGGCTGAAAAACTGTTTTTT.

V gene TRBV6-1 combines with J gene TRBJ2-3; D may be TRBD2 (6 bases). V was cut by 7 bases and J by 4 bases, with 12 bases left in between. Germline CDR1 MNHNS, CDR2 SASEGT. The CDR3 has 13 amino acids. The CDR3 DNA reads as TGTGCCAGCAATCGACTAGAGGCAGATACGCAGTATTTT. Translation: CASNRLEADTQYF.

This chain joins TRBV7-8 and TRBJ1-2, with 7 bases fitting TRBD1. V dropped 5 bases and J dropped 2; count of bases not matched to a gene: 11. The V gene's germline CDR1 is SGHVS and CDR2 FQNEAQ. The CDR3 runs 16 residues. CDR3 protein: CASSPLKQGTNYGYTF. The CDR3 DNA reads as TGTGCCAGCAGCCCACTAAAACAGGGGACAAACTATGGCTACACCTTC.

The chain employs TRBV7-2 and TRBJ2-1, with 12 bases that match TRBD2. J was trimmed by 12 bases and V by 5 bases; bases with no gene match: 14. Germline V gene sequence: CDR1 SGHTA, CDR2 FQGNSA. The CDR3 extends over 16 amino acids. In DNA form, the CDR3 reads TGTGCCAGCAGCCAGGGGACTAGCGGGCCTACGCTAGGGCAGTTCTTC. It codes for CASSQGTSGPTLGQFF.

Here the CDR3 DNA reads TGTGCCAGCAGCGTAGATGGGACAGGGGCCAACTATGGCTACACCTTC. It encodes CASSVDGTGANYGYTF. The V call is TRBV9, the J call TRBJ1-2, with 10 bases that match TRBD1. The germline gives CDR1 SGDLS, CDR2 YYNGEE. This CDR3 has 16 amino acids. V shed 0 bases and J 2 bases; nucleotides not matched to a gene: 4.

About this clone itself: This CDR3 is also generated by other DNA sequences in the sample. The V gene is TRBV4-3, the J gene TRBJ1-5; maybe TRBD1 (6 bases). V was clipped by 0 bases and J by 4 bases, with 10 bases between them. The CDR3 sequence is 15 residues long. CDR1 is LGHNA, CDR2 YSLEER, per germline. CDR3 sequence: CASSQDRTGNQPQHF. The CDR3 nucleotides read TGCGCCAGCAGCCAAGATCGAACAGGGAATCAGCCCCAGCATTTT.

The chain recombines TRBV19 with TRBJ2-1; TRBD2 matches 9 bases. CDR3 size: 17 residues. After removal of 3 bases from V and 0 bases from J, the junction contained 6 bases not matched to a gene. Germline CDR1 is LNHDA and CDR2 is SQIVND (reference sequence). Written as DNA, the CDR3 is TGTGCCAGTAGTATCCGACTAGCGGATTACTCCTACAATGAGCAGTTCTTC. Its protein is CASSIRLADYSYNEQFF.

The rearrangement joins TRBV25-1 to TRBJ1-1; D remains ambiguous. Trimming stripped 4 bases from V and 3 bases from J, with 9 bases between. This CDR3 has 13 residues. Germline values: CDR1 MGHDK, CDR2 SYGVNS. The CDR3 protein is CASSAVHDTEAFF. For the CDR3, the DNA is TGTGCCAGCAGTGCGGTCCACGACACTGAAGCTTTCTTT.

This rearrangement joins TRBV30 to TRBJ2-1; TRBD2 agrees at 7 bases. Germline assignment: CDR1 GTSNPN and CDR2 SVGIG (reference sequence). The junction had 28 bases not matched to a gene; V was cut back by 0 bases and J by 8 bases. The CDR3 is 21 residues long. The CDR3 is CAWSVFLGGKTGGSLPDEQFF. DNA for the CDR3: TGTGCCTGGAGTGTATTTCTGGGGGGGAAAACGGGCGGGAGCCTCCCTGATGAGCAGTTCTTC.

The J gene is TRBJ2-3, the V gene TRBV5-1, with 7 bases matching TRBD2. This CDR3 has 15 amino acids. CDR1 is SGHRS, CDR2 YFSETQ, per germline. The trim removed 0 bases at V and 6 bases at J, leaving 7 bases unmatched. The DNA for the CDR3 is TGCGCCAGCAGCTTGGATGGGAGGGCCTCGGATACGCAGTATTTT. It codes for CASSLDGRASDTQYF.

The chain joins TRBV4-3 to TRBJ2-5, with 7 bases fitting TRBD2. The DNA end favors TRBJ2-7, so the J call may be wrong. Germline CDR1 LGHNA, CDR2 YSLEER. The CDR3 extends over 15 amino acids. The CDR3 protein is CASSRYAAGDYEQYF. In DNA form, the CDR3 reads TGCGCCAGCAGCCGATATGCGGCGGGGGACTACGAGCAGTACTTC.

This chain links TRBV7-9 with TRBJ1-6, with 7 bases lining up with TRBD1. The CDR3 has 15 residues. V shed 5 bases and J 9 bases; nucleotides not matched to a gene: 10. Germline CDR1 reads SEHNR; CDR2 reads FQNEAQ (reference sequence). CDR3 loop: CASSPGGRPGSPLHF. The CDR3 nucleotides read TGTGCCAGCAGCCCAGGGGGGAGACCCGGTTCACCCCTCCACTTT.

The CDR3 here is CSAAHGRVFSYEQYF. The CDR3 DNA reads TGCAGCGCCGCCCATGGCAGGGTCTTCTCCTACGAGCAGTACTTC. The chain couples TRBV29-1 to TRBJ2-7; D is perhaps TRBD1 (5 bases). Germline CDR1 and CDR2: SQVTM and ANQGSEA. V lost 7 bases to trimming and J lost 0 bases, with 19 bases between them. The CDR3 length is 15 residues.

This sequence joins TRBV5-1 and TRBJ1-1; 7 bases match TRBD1. The V segment lost 0 bases and the J segment 6 bases; nucleotides outside the gene matches: 5. The germline V gene encodes CDR1 SGHRS and CDR2 YFSETQ. The CDR3 spans 14 residues. CDR3 sequence reads: CASSLGQGRAEAFF. CDR3 nucleotide sequence: TGCGCCAGCAGCTTGGGACAGGGCAGGGCTGAAGCTTTCTTT.

V gene TRBV6-1 combines with J gene TRBJ2-3, with 9 bases fitting TRBD2. Germline assignment: CDR1 MNHNS and CDR2 SASEGT. With V trimmed by 1 base and J by 6 bases, 8 bases remained unmatched. The CDR3 length is 16 residues. The CDR3 loop reads CASSEEAGGPHDTQYF. The CDR3 coding sequence is TGTGCCAGCAGTGAAGAGGCGGGAGGGCCCCACGATACGCAGTATTTT.